This T cell receptor beta chain was sequenced for a study of CD8+ T cells in alopecia areata. Whole-study results and caveats: Sequence data from scalp samples additionally include resident alphabeta T cells of normal skin. Clarity of TCR sharing across patients fell short of that in mice, possibly HLA-related. In lesional scalp, particularly from alopecia totalis/universalis, clonality was higher than in normal scalp.

This CDR3 has 14 residues. V gave up 0 bases and J gave up 6 bases; unmatched junction bases: 1. The germline CDR1 and CDR2 sequences are MNHEY and SVGAGI. As concerns this clone: The antigen is unknown.

Isolated RNA was reverse transcribed into cDNA used as the sequencing template. Assay: immunoSEQ multiplex PCR; the TCRdb copy retains only in-frame clones and omits some. The data show around 210,000 clones, with roughly three fifths seen just once and 4.5% to 6% held by the top ten. The rearrangement uses TRBV6-5 and TRBJ2-7; 11 nucleotides agree with TRBD1. This TCR came from a human donor in good health. Material for sequencing was CD8+ T cells sorted from blood. The CDR3, as DNA: TGTGCCAGCAGTTACTCCGGGACAGGGGGCGAGCAGTACTTC. This gives the protein CASSYSGTGGEQYF.